This entry is about one T cell receptor (beta chain). The sample is drawn from a study of blood T cell repertoires in COVID-19. Clones were read by immunoSEQ multiplex PCR, and TCRdb kept only the in-frame ones, dropping some. The data hold some 180,000 clones, with 83% observed a single time. Losses at the gene ends were 5 bases for V and 10 bases for J; bases not matched to a gene: 5. This CDR3 region has 13 residues. Germline CDR1 reads MNHEY; CDR2 reads SVGEGT. The TCR sequence derives from a woman over 75 with acute or convalescent COVID-19. The sequenced sample was peripheral blood. This rearrangement joins TRBV6-2 or TRBV6-3 to TRBJ2-1; 10 bases are shared with TRBD1. The CDR3 DNA is TGTGCCAGCAGTAGGACAGGGGGAAGGGAGCAGTTCTTC. Translating gives CASSRTGGREQFF.